These T cell receptor beta chains were read from a single sample in a study of T cell changes during pregnancy in multiple sclerosis. Clones were sequenced by immunoSEQ multiplex PCR, and TCRdb holds only the in-frame ones, with some missing. The sample lists about 33,000 clones, roughly nine tenths occurring once. Sequences were derived from CD4+ T cells from peripheral blood mononuclear cells, sampled in the third trimester of pregnancy. The receptor source for this set is a female donor in good health, enrolled as a control in a pregnancy study. Each CDR3 is given with its conserved first and last residue. A D gene is named only where the DNA matches it firmly. Expanded clones are given a class, and other clones once, few, many or no size at all.

J gene: TRBJ2-1; D gene: TRBD2; clone size: .; V gene: TRBV2; CDR3 length: 14; CDR3 protein: CASSATSGNNEQFF; CDR3 DNA: TGTGCCAGCAGTGCGACTAGCGGTAACAATGAGCAGTTCTTC
J gene: TRBJ1-2; D gene: TRBD1; clone size: once; V gene: TRBV7-2; CDR3 length: 16; CDR3 protein: CASSPGTGALNYGYTF; CDR3 DNA: TGTGCCAGCAGCCCCGGGACAGGTGCCCTGAACTATGGCTACACCTTC
J gene: TRBJ2-3; D gene: TRBD2; clone size: once; V gene: TRBV25-1; CDR3 length: 15; CDR3 protein: CASSSSGTLTDTQYF; CDR3 DNA: TGTGCCAGCAGCTCTAGCGGGACCCTCACAGATACGCAGTATTTT
J gene: TRBJ1-3; D gene: TRBD1; clone size: .; V gene: TRBV30; CDR3 length: 16; CDR3 protein: CAWSAGRGLFGNTIYF; CDR3 DNA: TGTGCCTGGAGTGCCGGCAGGGGGTTATTTGGAAACACCATATATTTT
J gene: TRBJ2-7; D gene: TRBD1; clone size: .; V gene: TRBV6-1; CDR3 length: 15; CDR3 protein: CASSAGTGVVYEQYF; CDR3 DNA: TGTGCCAGCAGTGCCGGGACAGGGGTAGTCTACGAGCAGTACTTC
J gene: TRBJ2-3; D gene: .; clone size: .; V gene: TRBV29-1; CDR3 length: 15; CDR3 protein: CSVSNEGRFTDTQYF; CDR3 DNA: TGCAGCGTAAGCAACGAGGGGAGGTTCACAGATACGCAGTATTTT
J gene: TRBJ2-1; D gene: .; clone size: .; V gene: TRBV5-4; CDR3 length: 17; CDR3 protein: CASSLAGQARIDNEQFF; CDR3 DNA: TGTGCCAGCAGCTTGGCCGGTCAGGCCAGAATCGACAATGAGCAGTTCTTC
J gene: TRBJ2-3; D gene: TRBD1; clone size: .; V gene: TRBV19; CDR3 length: 14; CDR3 protein: CASSPGTGTDTQYF; CDR3 DNA: TGTGCCAGTAGTCCGGGGACAGGGACAGATACGCAGTATTTT
J gene: TRBJ1-5; D gene: TRBD1; clone size: .; V gene: TRBV28; CDR3 length: 14; CDR3 protein: CASSSGQGGGPQHF; CDR3 DNA: TGTGCCAGCAGTTCGGGACAGGGGGGAGGGCCCCAGCATTTT
J gene: TRBJ2-1; D gene: .; clone size: .; V gene: TRBV4-1; CDR3 length: 17; CDR3 protein: CASSQLAGQRVYNEQFF; CDR3 DNA: TGCGCCAGCAGCCAACTCGCGGGACAGCGAGTGTACAATGAGCAGTTCTTC
J gene: TRBJ2-7; D gene: .; clone size: .; V gene: TRBV7-6; CDR3 length: 13; CDR3 protein: CASSPSRDSEQYF; CDR3 DNA: TGTGCCAGCAGCCCGAGCAGGGATTCCGAGCAGTACTTC
J gene: TRBJ2-4; D gene: .; clone size: once; V gene: TRBV28; CDR3 length: 16; CDR3 protein: CASSPPGTVAKNIQYF; CDR3 DNA: TGTGCCAGCAGTCCCCCCGGCACAGTAGCCAAAAACATTCAGTACTTC
J gene: TRBJ2-5; D gene: TRBD1; clone size: .; V gene: TRBV5-4; CDR3 length: 14; CDR3 protein: CASSSGDSQETQYF; CDR3 DNA: TGTGCCAGCAGCTCAGGGGACAGTCAAGAGACCCAGTACTTC